The sequence of this TCR beta chain was determined in a study of blood T cell repertoires in COVID-19. Libraries were prepared by immunoSEQ multiplex PCR; TCRdb keeps only in-frame clonotypes and omits some of them. The repertoire consists of about 280,000 clones, with around 86% occurring once and the leading ten covering roughly 2.1%. The junction had 5 bases not matched to a gene; V was cut back by 8 bases and J by 7 bases. Germline loops: CDR1 LNHDA, CDR2 SQIVND (reference sequence). This CDR3 is built from 13 residues. The receptor comes from a man in his forties or fifties with acute or convalescent COVID-19. The source material was peripheral blood. The V and J genes are TRBV19 and TRBJ2-5, with 12 nucleotides matching TRBD2. The CDR3 nucleotides read TGTGCCAGTTCTAGCGGGGGGGCGTTGACCCAGTACTTC. Residues: CASSSGGALTQYF.